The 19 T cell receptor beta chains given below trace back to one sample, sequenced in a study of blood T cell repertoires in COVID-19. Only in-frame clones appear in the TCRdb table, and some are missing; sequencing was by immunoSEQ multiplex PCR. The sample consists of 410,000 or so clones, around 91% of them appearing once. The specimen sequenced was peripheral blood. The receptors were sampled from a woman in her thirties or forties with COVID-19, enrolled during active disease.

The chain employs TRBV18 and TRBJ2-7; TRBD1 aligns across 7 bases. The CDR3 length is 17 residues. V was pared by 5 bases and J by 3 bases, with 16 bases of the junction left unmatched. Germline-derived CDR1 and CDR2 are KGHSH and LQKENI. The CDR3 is CASSTTSPGTDLYEQYF. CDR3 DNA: TGTGCCAGCTCAACTACTTCGCCGGGGACAGACCTCTACGAGCAGTACTTC.

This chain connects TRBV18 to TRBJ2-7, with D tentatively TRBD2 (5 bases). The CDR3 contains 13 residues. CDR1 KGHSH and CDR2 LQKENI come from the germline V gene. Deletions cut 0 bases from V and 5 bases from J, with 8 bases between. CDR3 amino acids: CASSPPSGNEQYF. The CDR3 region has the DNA TGTGCCAGCTCACCACCCTCGGGGAACGAGCAGTACTTC.

In DNA form, the CDR3 reads TGTGCCAGCAGCGTAGATACGGGTAAGGAGCAGTACTTC. The encoded protein is CASSVDTGKEQYF. The rearrangement uses TRBV9 and TRBJ2-7; D not resolved. Germline values: CDR1 SGDLS, CDR2 YYNGEE. V shed 0 bases and J shed 7 bases, with 11 bases lying between them. The CDR3 is 13 amino acids.

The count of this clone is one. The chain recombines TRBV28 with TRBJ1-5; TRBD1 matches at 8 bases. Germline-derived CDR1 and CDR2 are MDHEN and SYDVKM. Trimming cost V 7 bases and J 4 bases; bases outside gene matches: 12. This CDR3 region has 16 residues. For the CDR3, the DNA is TGTGCCAGCATCGGACCCCCCCAGGGGGCAAATCAGCCCCAGCATTTT. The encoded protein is CASIGPPQGANQPQHF.

The CDR3 region is CASSLVRSEYFETQYF. The DNA for the CDR3 is TGTGCCAGCAGTTTAGTTCGGTCCGAGTATTTTGAGACCCAGTACTTC. The rearrangement uses TRBV28 and TRBJ2-5; D not certain. Looked up from germline, CDR1 is MDHEN and CDR2 is SYDVKM. The CDR3 length is 16 residues. Trimming took 2 bases from V and 5 from J, leaving 18 bases between them.

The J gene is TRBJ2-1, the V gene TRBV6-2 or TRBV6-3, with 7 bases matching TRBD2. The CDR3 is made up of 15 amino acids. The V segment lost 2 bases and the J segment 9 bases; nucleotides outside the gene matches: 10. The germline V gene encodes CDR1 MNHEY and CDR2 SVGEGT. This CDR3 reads CASSYGGGGGFEQFF. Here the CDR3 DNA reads TGTGCCAGCAGTTACGGTGGGGGGGGAGGGTTTGAGCAGTTCTTC.

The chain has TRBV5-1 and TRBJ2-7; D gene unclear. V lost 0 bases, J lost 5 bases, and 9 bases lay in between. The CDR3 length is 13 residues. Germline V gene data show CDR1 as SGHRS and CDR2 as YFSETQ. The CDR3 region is CASSLAPLHEQYF. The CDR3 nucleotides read TGCGCCAGCAGCTTGGCCCCCCTCCACGAGCAGTACTTC.

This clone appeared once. In nucleotides, the CDR3 is TGTGCCAGCACCCTGACATGGGCCAGCACAGATACGCAGTATTTT. Protein: CASTLTWASTDTQYF. The genes are TRBV2 and TRBJ2-3; D remains unclear. CDR3 length equals 15 residues. V was pared by 7 bases and J by 0 bases, with 14 bases between. Germline values: CDR1 SNHLY, CDR2 FYNNEI.

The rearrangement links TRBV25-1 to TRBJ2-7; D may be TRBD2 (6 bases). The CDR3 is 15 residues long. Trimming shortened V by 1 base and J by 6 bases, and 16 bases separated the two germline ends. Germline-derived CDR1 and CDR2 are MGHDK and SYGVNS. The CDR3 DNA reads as TGTGCCAGCAGTGAATTAATCGGCGGGGACTCCGAGCAGTACTTC. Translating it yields CASSELIGGDSEQYF.

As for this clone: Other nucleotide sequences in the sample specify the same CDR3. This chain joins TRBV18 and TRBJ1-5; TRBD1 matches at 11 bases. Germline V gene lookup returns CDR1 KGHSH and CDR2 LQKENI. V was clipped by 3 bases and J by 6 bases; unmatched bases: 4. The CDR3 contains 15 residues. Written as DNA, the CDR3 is TGTGCCAGCTCACCCGGGACAGGGGGAACTCAGCCCCAGCATTTT. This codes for CASSPGTGGTQPQHF.

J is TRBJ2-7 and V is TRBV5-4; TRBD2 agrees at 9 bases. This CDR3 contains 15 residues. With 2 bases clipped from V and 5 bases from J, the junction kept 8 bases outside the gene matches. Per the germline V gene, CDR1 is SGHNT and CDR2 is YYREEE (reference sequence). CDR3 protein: CASSFRRTSVNEQYF. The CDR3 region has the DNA TGTGCCAGCAGCTTCCGGAGGACTAGCGTAAACGAGCAGTACTTC.

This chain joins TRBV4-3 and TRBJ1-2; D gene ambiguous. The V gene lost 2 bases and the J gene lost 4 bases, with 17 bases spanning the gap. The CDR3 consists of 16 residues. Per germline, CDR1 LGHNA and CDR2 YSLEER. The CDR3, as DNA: TGCGCCAGCAGCCAAAACCCGGGAAATTCAGGCTATGGCTACACCTTC. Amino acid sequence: CASSQNPGNSGYGYTF.

The CDR3 DNA sequence: TGTGCCAGTAGTCTACGCATTACCGGGACAGCCCTGCCCTACGAGCAGTACTTC. This translates into CASSLRITGTALPYEQYF. The V call is TRBV19, the J call TRBJ2-7; 7 bases agree with TRBD1. Unmatched junction bases numbered 18, after V lost 5 bases and J lost 2 bases. Germline V gene lookup returns CDR1 LNHDA and CDR2 SQIVND (reference sequence). The CDR3 length is 18 residues.

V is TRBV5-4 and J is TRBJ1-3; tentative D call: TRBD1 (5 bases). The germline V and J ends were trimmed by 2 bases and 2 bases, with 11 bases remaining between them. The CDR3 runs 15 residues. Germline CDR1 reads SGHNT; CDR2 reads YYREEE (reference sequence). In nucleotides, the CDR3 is TGTGCCAGCAGCTTCGGGGGAGTGGCTGGAAACACCATATATTTT. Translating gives CASSFGGVAGNTIYF.

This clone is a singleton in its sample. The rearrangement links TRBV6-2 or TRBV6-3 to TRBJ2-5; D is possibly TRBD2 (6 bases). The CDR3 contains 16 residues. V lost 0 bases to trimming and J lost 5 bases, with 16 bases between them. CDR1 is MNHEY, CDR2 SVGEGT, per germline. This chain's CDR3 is CASSYSGSSREETQYF. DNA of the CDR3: TGTGCCAGCAGTTACTCGGGATCTTCACGGGAGGAGACCCAGTACTTC.

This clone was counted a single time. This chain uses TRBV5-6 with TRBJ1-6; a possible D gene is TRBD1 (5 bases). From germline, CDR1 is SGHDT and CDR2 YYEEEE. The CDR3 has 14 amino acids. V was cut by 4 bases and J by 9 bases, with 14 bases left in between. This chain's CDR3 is CASSLVGQASPLHF. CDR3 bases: TGTGCCAGCAGCCTCGTGGGGCAGGCTTCACCCCTCCACTTT.

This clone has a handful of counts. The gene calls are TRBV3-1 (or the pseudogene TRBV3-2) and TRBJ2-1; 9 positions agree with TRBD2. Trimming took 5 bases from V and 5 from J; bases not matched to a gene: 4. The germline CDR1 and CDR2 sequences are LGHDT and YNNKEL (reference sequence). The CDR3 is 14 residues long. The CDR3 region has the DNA TGTGCCAGCAGCTCTAGACTAGCGGACAATGAGCAGTTCTTC. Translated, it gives CASSSRLADNEQFF.

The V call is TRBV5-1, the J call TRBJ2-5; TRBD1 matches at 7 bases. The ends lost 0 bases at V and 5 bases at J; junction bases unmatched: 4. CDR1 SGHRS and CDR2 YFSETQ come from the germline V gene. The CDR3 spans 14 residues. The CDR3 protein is CASSLDRGGETQYF. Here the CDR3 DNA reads TGCGCCAGCAGCTTGGACAGGGGTGGGGAGACCCAGTACTTC.

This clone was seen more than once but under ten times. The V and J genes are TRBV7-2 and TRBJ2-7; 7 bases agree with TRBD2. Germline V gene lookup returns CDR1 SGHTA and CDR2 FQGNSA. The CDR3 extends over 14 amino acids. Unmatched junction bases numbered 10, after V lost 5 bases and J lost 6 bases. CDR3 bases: TGTGCCAGCAGCGAGACTGGGAGGGAGTTCGAGCAGTACTTC. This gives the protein CASSETGREFEQYF.